These 21 T cell receptor beta chains originate from one sample sequenced in a study of cytomegalovirus exposure and HLA in healthy donors. Method: immunoSEQ multiplex PCR; TCRdb's copy keeps in-frame clones and lacks some. Among over 150,000 clones listed, 86% were seen once. The specimen was PBMCs. The receptors shown here come from a young woman in good health and CMV-seronegative.

The chain links TRBV2 to TRBJ2-5; 15 positions agree with TRBD2. The V gene end was trimmed by 6 bases and the J gene end by 5 bases; junction bases not matched to a gene: 4. Germline loops: CDR1 SNHLY, CDR2 FYNNEI. This CDR3 is built from 15 residues. This CDR3 reads CASRWTSGRVETQYF. CDR3 bases: TGTGCCAGCAGATGGACTAGCGGGAGGGTTGAGACCCAGTACTTC.

The genes are TRBV7-9 and TRBJ1-4; weak D call: TRBD1 (5 bases). V was trimmed by 0 bases and J by 6 bases, leaving 8 bases between them. CDR3 length: 14 amino acids. CDR1 is SEHNR and CDR2 is FQNEAQ in the germline V gene (reference sequence). CDR3 loop: CASSLAFRDEKLFF. The CDR3 DNA follows: TGTGCCAGCAGCTTAGCTTTCAGGGATGAAAAACTGTTTTTT.

This clone was detected ten times or more. J is TRBJ1-5 and V is TRBV7-9; D may be TRBD1 (5 bases). The CDR3 extends over 14 amino acids. The V end lost 1 base, the J end lost 2 bases, and 6 bases lay between the germline ends. Germline assignment: CDR1 SEHNR and CDR2 FQNEAQ (reference sequence). CDR3 DNA: TGTGCCAGCAGCTTAGGGGGGGGCAATCAGCCCCAGCATTTT. As protein: CASSLGGGNQPQHF.

The rearrangement joins TRBV19 to TRBJ2-5, with D perhaps TRBD2 (5 bases). V shed 3 bases and J shed 5 bases, with 10 bases lying between them. Germline loops: CDR1 LNHDA, CDR2 SQIVND (reference sequence). The CDR3 length is 13 residues. This CDR3 reads CASSITPGETQYF. The CDR3 DNA follows: TGTGCCAGTAGTATCACCCCGGGGGAGACCCAGTACTTC.

The chain employs TRBV11-2 and TRBJ2-1, with 10 nucleotides matching TRBD2. Trimming removed 7 bases from V and 10 bases from J; junction bases left unmatched: 13. This CDR3 spans 15 amino acids. Germline loops: CDR1 SGHAT, CDR2 FQNNGV. The CDR3 nucleotides are TGTGCCAGCAACGCCGGACTAGCGGAGGCCAGAGAGCAGTTCTTC. Protein product: CASNAGLAEAREQFF.

This chain uses TRBV9 with TRBJ2-1; D is perhaps TRBD1 (8 bases). The V end was cut by 4 bases, the J end by 9 bases, with 14 bases between. Germline CDR1 is SGDLS and CDR2 is YYNGEE. The CDR3 contains 13 residues. In nucleotides, the CDR3 is TGTGCCAGCAGCTTCAACAGGGGGGGTGAGCAGTTCTTC. It yields the protein CASSFNRGGEQFF.

The chain combines TRBV30 with TRBJ1-5, with D hard to call. Germline CDR1 is GTSNPN and CDR2 is SVGIG (reference sequence). Deletions cut 0 bases from V and 4 bases from J, with 7 bases between. The CDR3 runs to 13 residues. The CDR3 sequence: CAWSVAENQPQHF. Here the CDR3 DNA reads TGTGCCTGGAGTGTCGCAGAAAATCAGCCCCAGCATTTT.

The rearrangement uses TRBV5-1 and TRBJ1-2, with D uncertain. CDR1 is SGHRS, CDR2 YFSETQ, per germline. The CDR3 is 15 residues long. Trimming pared 0 bases from V and 4 bases from J, leaving 13 bases between. Here the CDR3 reads CASSLAPGGGYGYTF. As DNA, the CDR3 is TGCGCCAGCAGCTTGGCCCCTGGTGGAGGCTATGGCTACACCTTC.

The gene calls are TRBV6-4 and TRBJ2-6; perhaps TRBD2 as D (6 bases). Germline V gene sequence: CDR1 MRHNA, CDR2 SNTAGT. The CDR3 spans 18 residues. V shed 4 bases and J shed 0 bases, with 16 bases lying between them. As DNA, the CDR3 is TGTGCCAGCAGTGCTAAGTTACAGGACTACTCTGGGGCCAACGTCCTGACTTTC. Its translation is CASSAKLQDYSGANVLTF.

This clone appeared a single time. This chain joins TRBV27 and TRBJ2-7, with TRBD2 matching over 9 bases. This CDR3 spans 15 amino acids. Losses at the gene ends were 5 bases for V and 0 bases for J; bases not matched to a gene: 5. The germline V gene encodes CDR1 MNHEY and CDR2 SMNVEV (reference sequence). The CDR3 DNA follows: TGTGCCAGCAGTCCACGCGGGGGGGGCTCCTACGAGCAGTACTTC. Translation gives CASSPRGGGSYEQYF.

As to this clone: At one end, the junction sequence differs from germline, possibly due to a read error. This chain joins TRBV5-3 and TRBJ2-4; unclear D gene. TRBV5-3 is an ORF, and what it does is uncertain. The CDR3 spans 18 residues. Here the CDR3 reads CARSLAQNSQLSKNIQYF. CDR3 sequence (DNA): TGTGCCAGGAGCTTGGCCCAGAACTCGCAACTCTCCAAAAACATTCAGTACTTC.

The genes are TRBV9 and TRBJ1-1; the D is unclear. The germline gives CDR1 SGDLS, CDR2 YYNGEE. The CDR3 totals 14 residues. Trimming took off 0 bases at V and 3 bases at J, with 9 bases between the two ends. In nucleotides, the CDR3 is TGTGCCAGCAGCGTAGAGGTACGGGACACTGAAGCTTTCTTT. Translated, it gives CASSVEVRDTEAFF. Full variable domain (missing parts from reference TRBV9 and TRBJ1-1): DSGVTQTPKHLITATGQRVTLRCSPRSGDLSVYWYQQSLDQGLQFLIQYYNGEERAKGNILERFSAQQFPDLHSELNLSSLELGDSALYFCASSVEVRDTEAFFGQGTRLTVV.

This CDR3 is CASSVGETGLQETQYF. In DNA, the CDR3 is TGTGCCAGCAGCGTCGGAGAGACAGGTCTCCAAGAGACCCAGTACTTC. This rearrangement joins TRBV9 to TRBJ2-5, with D possibly matching TRBD1 (6 bases). The CDR3 totals 16 residues. V dropped 2 bases and J dropped 1 base, with 15 bases sitting between them. Germline V gene sequence: CDR1 SGDLS, CDR2 YYNGEE. Together with reference TRBV9 and TRBJ2-5, the CDR3 gives the full variable domain: DSGVTQTPKHLITATGQRVTLRCSPRSGDLSVYWYQQSLDQGLQFLIQYYNGEERAKGNILERFSAQQFPDLHSELNLSSLELGDSALYFCASSVGETGLQETQYFGPGTRLLVL.

The rearrangement joins TRBV7-3 to TRBJ1-6, with a weak D call TRBD1 (5 bases). CDR3 length equals 15 residues. Germline assignment: CDR1 SGHTA and CDR2 FQGTGA. V lost 5 bases and J lost 6, with 14 bases in between. CDR3 sequence: CASSQTGTRNSPLHF. As DNA, the CDR3 is TGTGCCAGCAGCCAAACCGGGACTCGTAATTCACCCCTCCACTTT.

V gene TRBV29-1 combines with J gene TRBJ2-3; D is unresolved. V was shortened by 6 bases and J by 0 bases, with 19 bases between the two germline ends. Germline V gene sequence: CDR1 SQVTM, CDR2 ANQGSEA. The CDR3 sequence is 16 residues long. The CDR3 here is CSVVPEIISSTDTQYF. In DNA form, the CDR3 reads TGCAGCGTGGTACCCGAGATTATTTCTAGCACAGATACGCAGTATTTT.

The chain is built from TRBV27 and TRBJ2-7; no definite D call. Germline V lookup: CDR1 MNHEY, CDR2 SMNVEV (reference sequence). Between the trimmed V and J ends, which lost 3 bases and 3 bases, there was a span of 9 bases. CDR3 length: 13 residues. The CDR3 sequence: CASSLGILYEQYF. Written as DNA, the CDR3 is TGTGCCAGCAGTTTGGGGATACTCTACGAGCAGTACTTC.

The count of this clone is one. The chain combines TRBV6-4 with TRBJ1-2; D not resolved. Germline V gives CDR1 MRHNA, CDR2 SNTAGT. V dropped 8 bases and J dropped 0 bases, with 16 bases sitting between them. This CDR3 contains 15 residues. The CDR3 DNA reads as TGTGCCAGCCGCCCGGGCGGCCAAGCTAACTATGGCTACACCTTC. Translated: CASRPGGQANYGYTF.

The rearrangement links TRBV15 to TRBJ1-2; a weak D match, TRBD1 (5 bases). CDR3 length: 17 amino acids. V shed 3 bases and J shed 4 bases, with 21 bases lying between them. The germline V gene has CDR1 LNHNV and CDR2 YYDKDF (reference sequence). CDR3 residues: CATSSLQGLSHIYGYTF. The CDR3 DNA follows: TGTGCCACCAGCAGCCTGCAGGGTCTATCTCATATCTATGGCTACACCTTC.

The V call is TRBV6-1, the J call TRBJ2-7, with TRBD1 matching over 8 bases. The CDR3 is 12 amino acids. The germline V gene has CDR1 MNHNS and CDR2 SASEGT. V lost 6 bases and J lost 7; bases outside the gene matches: 5. As DNA, the CDR3 is TGTGCCAGCAGCAAGACAGGGGAAGAGCAGTACTTC. Its translation is CASSKTGEEQYF.

The rearrangement links TRBV6-5 to TRBJ2-6; no clear D. Trimming left V 0 bases short and J 0 bases short, with 6 bases between. The CDR3 totals 16 residues. Per germline, CDR1 MNHEY and CDR2 SVGAGI. The CDR3 sequence: CASSYSTVSGANVLTF. The CDR3 nucleotides read TGTGCCAGCAGTTACTCCACAGTCTCTGGGGCCAACGTCCTGACTTTC.

V and J are TRBV7-2 and TRBJ1-4, with D perhaps matching TRBD1 (6 bases). Germline lookup yields CDR1 SGHTA and CDR2 FQGNSA. Trimming shortened V by 5 bases and J by 0 bases, and 10 bases separated the two germline ends. The CDR3 covers 15 residues. This chain's CDR3 is CASSRTAATNEKLFF. The CDR3 coding sequence is TGTGCCAGCAGCCGGACAGCGGCAACTAATGAAAAACTGTTTTTT.